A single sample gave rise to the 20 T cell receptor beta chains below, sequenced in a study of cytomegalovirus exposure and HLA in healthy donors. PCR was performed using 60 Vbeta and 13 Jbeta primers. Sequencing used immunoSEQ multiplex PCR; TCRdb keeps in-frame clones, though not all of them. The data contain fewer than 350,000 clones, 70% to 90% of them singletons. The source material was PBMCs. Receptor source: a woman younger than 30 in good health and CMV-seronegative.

CDR3 DNA: TGTGCCAGTAGTACCCTCCCCCCTGGGGCCAACGTCCTGACTTTC. This encodes CASSTLPPGANVLTF. This chain uses TRBV19 with TRBJ2-6; D remains unclear. The CDR3 contains 15 residues. Per germline, CDR1 LNHDA and CDR2 SQIVND (reference sequence). Trimming shortened V by 4 bases and J by 2 bases, and 9 bases separated the two germline ends.

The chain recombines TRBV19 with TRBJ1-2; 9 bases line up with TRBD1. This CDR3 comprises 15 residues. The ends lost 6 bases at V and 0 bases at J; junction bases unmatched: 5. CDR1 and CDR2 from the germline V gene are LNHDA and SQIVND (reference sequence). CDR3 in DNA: TGTGCCAGTAGGGGACAGGGTGGAGCTAACTATGGCTACACCTTC. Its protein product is CASRGQGGANYGYTF.

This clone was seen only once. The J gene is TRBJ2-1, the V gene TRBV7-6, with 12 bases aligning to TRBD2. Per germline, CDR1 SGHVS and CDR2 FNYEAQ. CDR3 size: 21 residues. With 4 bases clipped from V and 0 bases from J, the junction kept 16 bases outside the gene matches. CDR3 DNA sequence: TGTGCCAGCAGCTCCCGAGCCCTAGCGGGGGGGCCCCCTAGCTCCTACAATGAGCAGTTCTTC. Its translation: CASSSRALAGGPPSSYNEQFF.

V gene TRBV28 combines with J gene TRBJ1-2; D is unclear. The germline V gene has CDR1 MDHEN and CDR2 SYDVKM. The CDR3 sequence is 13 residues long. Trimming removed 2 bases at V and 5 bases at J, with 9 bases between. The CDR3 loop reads CASSLNTGYGYTF. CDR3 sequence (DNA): TGTGCCAGCAGTTTAAATACGGGGTATGGCTACACCTTC.

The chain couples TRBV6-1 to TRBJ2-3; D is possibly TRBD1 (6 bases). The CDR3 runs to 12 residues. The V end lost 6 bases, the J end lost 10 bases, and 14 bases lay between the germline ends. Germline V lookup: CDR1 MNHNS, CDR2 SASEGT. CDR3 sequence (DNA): TGTGCCAGCAGCCCCAGGGGAGAGGCGCAGTATTTT. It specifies CASSPRGEAQYF.

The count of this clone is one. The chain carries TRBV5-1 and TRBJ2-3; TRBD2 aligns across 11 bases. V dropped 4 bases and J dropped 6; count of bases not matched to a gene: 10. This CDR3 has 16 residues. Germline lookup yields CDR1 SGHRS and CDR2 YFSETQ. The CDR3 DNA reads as TGCGCCAGCAGCGTAGGAATAGCGGGGGGGTCGGATACGCAGTATTTT. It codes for CASSVGIAGGSDTQYF.

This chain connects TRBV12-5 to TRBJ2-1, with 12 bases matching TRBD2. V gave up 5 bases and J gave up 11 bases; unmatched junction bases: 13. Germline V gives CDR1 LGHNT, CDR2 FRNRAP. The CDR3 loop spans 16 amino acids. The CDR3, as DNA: TGTGCTAGTGGTGGGCCCGAACTAGCGGGGGGAAAAAAGCAGTTCTTC. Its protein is CASGGPELAGGKKQFF.

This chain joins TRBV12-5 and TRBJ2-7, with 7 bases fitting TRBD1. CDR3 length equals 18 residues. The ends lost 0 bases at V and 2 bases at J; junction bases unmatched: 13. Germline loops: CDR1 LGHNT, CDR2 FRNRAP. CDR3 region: CASGLVLLSGQPTYEQYF. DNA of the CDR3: TGTGCTAGTGGTTTGGTCCTCTTATCGGGACAGCCGACCTACGAGCAGTACTTC.

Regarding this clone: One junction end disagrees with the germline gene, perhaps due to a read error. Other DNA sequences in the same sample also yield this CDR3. CDR3 in amino acids: CASSLVGQGVLGYEQYF. CDR3 bases: TGTGCCAGTAGCTTGGTAGGACAGGGGGTTCTCGGGTACGAGCAGTACTTC. The chain uses TRBV5-6 and TRBJ2-7; 10 nucleotides line up with TRBD1. Per the germline V gene, CDR1 is SGHDT and CDR2 is YYEEEE. This CDR3 is built from 17 residues.

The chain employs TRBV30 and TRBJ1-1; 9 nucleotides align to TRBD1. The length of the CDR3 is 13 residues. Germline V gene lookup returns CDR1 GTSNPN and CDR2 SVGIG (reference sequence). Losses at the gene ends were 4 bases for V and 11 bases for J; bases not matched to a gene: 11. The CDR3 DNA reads TGTGCCTGGACCCGGGACAGGGCCTGGAAGGCTTTCTTT. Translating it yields CAWTRDRAWKAFF.

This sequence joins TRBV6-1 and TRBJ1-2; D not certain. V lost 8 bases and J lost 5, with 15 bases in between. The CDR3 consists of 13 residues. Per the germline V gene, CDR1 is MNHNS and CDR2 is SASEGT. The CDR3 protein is CASSRREDYGYTF. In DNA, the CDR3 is TGTGCCAGCTCCCGGAGGGAGGATTATGGCTACACCTTC.

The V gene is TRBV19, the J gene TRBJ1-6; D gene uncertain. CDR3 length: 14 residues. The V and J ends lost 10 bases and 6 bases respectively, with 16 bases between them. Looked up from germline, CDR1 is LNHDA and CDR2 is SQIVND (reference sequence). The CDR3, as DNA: TGTGCCACCCAGAGAGGGAATCGTAATTCACCCCTCCACTTT. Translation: CATQRGNRNSPLHF.

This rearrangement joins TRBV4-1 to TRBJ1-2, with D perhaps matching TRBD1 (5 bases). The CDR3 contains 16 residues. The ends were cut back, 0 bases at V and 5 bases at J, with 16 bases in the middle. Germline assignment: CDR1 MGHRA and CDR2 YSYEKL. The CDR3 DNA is TGCGCCAGCAGCCAAGATAAAAGGGGCGCCGGGTATGGCTACACCTTC. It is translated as CASSQDKRGAGYGYTF.

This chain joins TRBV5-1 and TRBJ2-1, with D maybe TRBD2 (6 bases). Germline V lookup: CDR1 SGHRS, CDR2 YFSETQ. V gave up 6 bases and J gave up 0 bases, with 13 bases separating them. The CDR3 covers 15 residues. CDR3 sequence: CASTPSGGSYNEQFF. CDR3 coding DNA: TGCGCCAGCACCCCCTCCGGGGGCTCCTACAATGAGCAGTTCTTC.

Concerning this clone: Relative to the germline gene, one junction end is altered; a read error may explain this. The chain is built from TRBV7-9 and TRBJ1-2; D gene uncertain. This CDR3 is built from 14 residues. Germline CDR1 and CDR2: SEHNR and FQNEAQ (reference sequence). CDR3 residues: CSSSSSSRSYGYTF. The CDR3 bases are TGTTCCAGCAGCTCCAGCTCGAGGAGCTATGGCTACACCTTC.

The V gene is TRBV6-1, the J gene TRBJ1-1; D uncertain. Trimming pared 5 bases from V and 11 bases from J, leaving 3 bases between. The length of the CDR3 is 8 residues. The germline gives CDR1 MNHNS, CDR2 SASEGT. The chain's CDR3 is CASSLAFF. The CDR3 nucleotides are TGTGCCAGCAGTCTGGCTTTCTTT.

DNA for the CDR3: TGCGCCAGCAGCTTGATGGGACAGGGGAAGGAGGAAAAACTGTTTTTT. This gives the protein CASSLMGQGKEEKLFF. The chain joins TRBV5-1 to TRBJ1-4; 10 nucleotides agree with TRBD1. Trimming took 1 base from V and 8 from J; bases not matched to a gene: 8. CDR3 size: 16 residues. Germline CDR1 SGHRS, CDR2 YFSETQ.

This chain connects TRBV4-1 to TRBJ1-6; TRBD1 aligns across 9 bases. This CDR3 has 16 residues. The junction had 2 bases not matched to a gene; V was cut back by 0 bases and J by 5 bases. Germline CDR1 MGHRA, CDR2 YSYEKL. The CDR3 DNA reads TGCGCCAGCAGCCAAGAAGGGGACAGGGATAATTCACCCCTCCACTTT. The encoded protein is CASSQEGDRDNSPLHF.

The DNA of the CDR3 is TGTGCCAGCAGCCCCGGGACAGGGTGGGACGAGCAGTACTTC. It codes for CASSPGTGWDEQYF. This chain uses TRBV6-5 with TRBJ2-7, with TRBD1 matching over 9 bases. Trimming at V came to 6 bases and at J to 5 bases, leaving 8 bases not matched to a gene. The CDR3 has 14 residues. The germline CDR1 and CDR2 sequences are MNHEY and SVGAGI.

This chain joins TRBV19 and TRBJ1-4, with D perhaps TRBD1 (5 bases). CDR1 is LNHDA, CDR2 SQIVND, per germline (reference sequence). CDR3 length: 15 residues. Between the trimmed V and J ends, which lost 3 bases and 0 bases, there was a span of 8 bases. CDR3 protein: CASSISGATNEKLFF. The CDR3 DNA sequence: TGTGCCAGTAGTATCTCGGGGGCAACTAATGAAAAACTGTTTTTT.